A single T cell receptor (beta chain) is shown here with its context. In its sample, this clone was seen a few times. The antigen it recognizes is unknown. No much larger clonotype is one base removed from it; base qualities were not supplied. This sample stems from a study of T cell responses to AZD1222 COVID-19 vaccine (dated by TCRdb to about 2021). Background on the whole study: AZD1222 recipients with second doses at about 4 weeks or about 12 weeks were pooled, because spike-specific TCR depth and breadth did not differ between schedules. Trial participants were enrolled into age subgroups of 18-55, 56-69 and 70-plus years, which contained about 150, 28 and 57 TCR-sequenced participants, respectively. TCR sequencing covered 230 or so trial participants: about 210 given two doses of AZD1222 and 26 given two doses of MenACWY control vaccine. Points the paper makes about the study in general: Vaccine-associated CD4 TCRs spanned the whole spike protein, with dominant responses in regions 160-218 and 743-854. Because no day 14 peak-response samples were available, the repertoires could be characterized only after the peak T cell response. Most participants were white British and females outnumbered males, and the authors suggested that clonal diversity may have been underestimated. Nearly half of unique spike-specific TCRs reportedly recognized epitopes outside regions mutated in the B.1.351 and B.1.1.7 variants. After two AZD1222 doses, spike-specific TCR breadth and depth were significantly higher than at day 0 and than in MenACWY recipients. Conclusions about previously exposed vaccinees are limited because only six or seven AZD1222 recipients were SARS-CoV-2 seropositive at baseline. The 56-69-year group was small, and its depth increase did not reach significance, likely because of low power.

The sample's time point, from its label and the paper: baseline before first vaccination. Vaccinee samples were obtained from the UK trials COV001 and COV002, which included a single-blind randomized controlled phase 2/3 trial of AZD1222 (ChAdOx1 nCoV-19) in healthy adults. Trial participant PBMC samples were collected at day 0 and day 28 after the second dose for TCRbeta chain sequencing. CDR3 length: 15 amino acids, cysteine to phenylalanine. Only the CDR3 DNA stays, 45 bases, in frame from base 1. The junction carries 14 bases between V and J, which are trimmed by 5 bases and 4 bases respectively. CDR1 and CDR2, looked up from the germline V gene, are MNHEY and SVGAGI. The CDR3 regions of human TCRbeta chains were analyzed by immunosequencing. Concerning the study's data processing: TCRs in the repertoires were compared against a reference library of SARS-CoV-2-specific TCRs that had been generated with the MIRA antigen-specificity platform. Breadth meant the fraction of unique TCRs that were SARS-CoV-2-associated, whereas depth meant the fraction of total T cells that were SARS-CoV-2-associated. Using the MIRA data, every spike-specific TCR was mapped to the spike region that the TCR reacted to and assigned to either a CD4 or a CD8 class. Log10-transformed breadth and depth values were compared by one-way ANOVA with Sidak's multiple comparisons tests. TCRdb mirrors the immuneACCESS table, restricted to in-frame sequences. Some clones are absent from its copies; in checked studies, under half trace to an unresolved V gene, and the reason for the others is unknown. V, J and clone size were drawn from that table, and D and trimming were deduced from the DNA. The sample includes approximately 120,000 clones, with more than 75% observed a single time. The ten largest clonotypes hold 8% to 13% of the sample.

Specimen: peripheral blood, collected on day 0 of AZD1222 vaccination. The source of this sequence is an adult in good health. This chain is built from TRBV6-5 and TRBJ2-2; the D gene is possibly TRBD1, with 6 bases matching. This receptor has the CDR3 CASSTMGHPTGELFF. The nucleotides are TGTGCCAGCAGTACCATGGGACACCCCACCGGGGAGCTGTTTTTT.